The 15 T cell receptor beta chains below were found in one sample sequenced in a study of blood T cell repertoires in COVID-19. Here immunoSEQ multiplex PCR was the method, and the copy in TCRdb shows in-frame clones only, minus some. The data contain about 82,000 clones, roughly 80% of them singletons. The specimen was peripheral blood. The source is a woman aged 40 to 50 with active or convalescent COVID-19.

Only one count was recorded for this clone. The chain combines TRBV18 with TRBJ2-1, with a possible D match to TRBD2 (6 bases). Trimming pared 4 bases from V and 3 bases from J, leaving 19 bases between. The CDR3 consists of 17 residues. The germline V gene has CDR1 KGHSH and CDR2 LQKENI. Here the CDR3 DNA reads TGTGCCAGCTCACTAACCCCCCCCGGGACTCTCTACAATGAGCAGTTCTTC. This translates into CASSLTPPGTLYNEQFF.

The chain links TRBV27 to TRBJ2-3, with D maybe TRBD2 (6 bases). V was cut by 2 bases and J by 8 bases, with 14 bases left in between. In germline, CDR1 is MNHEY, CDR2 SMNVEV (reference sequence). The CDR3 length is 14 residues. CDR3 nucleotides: TGTGCCAGCAGTTTAGCGGGCCTGGGGGGTACGCAGTATTTT. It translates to CASSLAGLGGTQYF.

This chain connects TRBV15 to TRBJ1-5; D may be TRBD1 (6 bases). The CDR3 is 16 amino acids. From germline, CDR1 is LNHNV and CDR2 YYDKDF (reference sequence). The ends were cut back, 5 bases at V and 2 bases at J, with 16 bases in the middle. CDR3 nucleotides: TGTGCCACCAGCCGCAGAACAGGGTTGGGCAATCAGCCCCAGCATTTT. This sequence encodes CATSRRTGLGNQPQHF.

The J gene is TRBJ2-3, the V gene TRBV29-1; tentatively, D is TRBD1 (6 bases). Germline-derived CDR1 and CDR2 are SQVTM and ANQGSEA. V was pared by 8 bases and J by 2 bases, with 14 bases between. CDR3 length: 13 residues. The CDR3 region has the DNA TGCAGCATACAGGGCTCCCTCACAGATACGCAGTATTTT. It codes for CSIQGSLTDTQYF.

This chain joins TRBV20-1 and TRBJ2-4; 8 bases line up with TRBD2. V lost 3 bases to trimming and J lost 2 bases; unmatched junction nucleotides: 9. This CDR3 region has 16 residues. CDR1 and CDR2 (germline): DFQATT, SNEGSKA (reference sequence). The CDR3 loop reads CSASIASGSTKNIQYF. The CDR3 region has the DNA TGCAGTGCTAGTATCGCCAGCGGGAGCACCAAAAACATTCAGTACTTC.

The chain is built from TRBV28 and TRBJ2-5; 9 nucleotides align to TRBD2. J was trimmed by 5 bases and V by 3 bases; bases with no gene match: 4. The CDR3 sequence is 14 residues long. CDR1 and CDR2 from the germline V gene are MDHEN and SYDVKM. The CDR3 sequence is CASSLRSGGETQYF. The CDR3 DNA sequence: TGTGCCAGCAGTTTGAGAAGCGGGGGGGAGACCCAGTACTTC.

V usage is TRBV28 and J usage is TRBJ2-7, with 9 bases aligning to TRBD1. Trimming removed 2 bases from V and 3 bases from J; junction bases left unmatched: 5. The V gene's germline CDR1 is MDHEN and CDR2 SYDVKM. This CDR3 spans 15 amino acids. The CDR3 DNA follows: TGTGCCAGCAGTTTAGGGGACAGGGACCTCTACGAGCAGTACTTC. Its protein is CASSLGDRDLYEQYF.

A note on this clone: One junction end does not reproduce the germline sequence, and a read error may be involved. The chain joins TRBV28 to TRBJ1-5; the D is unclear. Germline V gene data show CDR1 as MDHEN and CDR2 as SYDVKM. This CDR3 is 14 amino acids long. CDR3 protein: CATSERVGNQPQHF. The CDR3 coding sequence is TGTGCCACCAGTGAACGGGTCGGCAATCAGCCCCAGCATTTT. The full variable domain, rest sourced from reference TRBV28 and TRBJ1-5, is DVKVTQSSRYLVKRTGEKVFLECVQDMDHENMFWYRQDPGLGLRLIYFSYDVKMKEKGDIPEGYSVSREKKERFSLILESASTNQTSMYLCATSERVGNQPQHFGDGTRLSIL.

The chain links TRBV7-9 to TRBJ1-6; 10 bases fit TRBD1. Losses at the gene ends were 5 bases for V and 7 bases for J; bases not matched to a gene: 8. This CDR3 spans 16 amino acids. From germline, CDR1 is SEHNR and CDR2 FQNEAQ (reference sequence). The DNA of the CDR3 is TGTGCCAGCAGCCCAAGTGGGGGACAGGGGAATTCACCCCTCCACTTT. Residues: CASSPSGGQGNSPLHF.

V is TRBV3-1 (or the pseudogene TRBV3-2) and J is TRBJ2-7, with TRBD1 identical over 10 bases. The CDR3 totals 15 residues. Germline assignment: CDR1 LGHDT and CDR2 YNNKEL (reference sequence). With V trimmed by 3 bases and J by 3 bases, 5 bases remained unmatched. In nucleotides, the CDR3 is TGTGCCAGCAGCCATCTAGGACAGGGGGTCTACGAGCAGTACTTC. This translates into CASSHLGQGVYEQYF.

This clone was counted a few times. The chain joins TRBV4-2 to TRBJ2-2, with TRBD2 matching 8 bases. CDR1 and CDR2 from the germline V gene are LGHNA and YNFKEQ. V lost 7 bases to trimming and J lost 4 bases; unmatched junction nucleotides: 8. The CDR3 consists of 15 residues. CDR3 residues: CASTPGLGATGELFF. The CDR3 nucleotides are TGTGCCAGCACCCCGGGACTAGGGGCCACCGGGGAGCTGTTTTTT.

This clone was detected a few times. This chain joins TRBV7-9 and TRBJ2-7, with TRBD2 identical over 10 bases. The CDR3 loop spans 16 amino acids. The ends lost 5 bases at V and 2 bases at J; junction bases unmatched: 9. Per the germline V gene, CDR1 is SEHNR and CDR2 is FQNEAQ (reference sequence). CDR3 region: CASSPPLAGATYEQYF. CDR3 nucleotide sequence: TGTGCCAGCAGCCCCCCTCTAGCGGGAGCTACCTACGAGCAGTACTTC.

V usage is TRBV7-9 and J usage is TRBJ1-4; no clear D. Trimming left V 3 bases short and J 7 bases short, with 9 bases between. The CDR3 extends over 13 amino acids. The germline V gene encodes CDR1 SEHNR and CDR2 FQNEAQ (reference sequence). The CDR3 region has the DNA TGTGCCAGCAGCTTGTTGACGGGTGAAAAACTGTTTTTT. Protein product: CASSLLTGEKLFF.

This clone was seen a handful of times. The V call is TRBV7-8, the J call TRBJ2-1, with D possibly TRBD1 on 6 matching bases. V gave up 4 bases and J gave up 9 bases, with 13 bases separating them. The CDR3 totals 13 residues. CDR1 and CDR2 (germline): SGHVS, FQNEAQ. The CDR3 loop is CASSSDRLGEQFF. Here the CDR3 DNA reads TGTGCCAGCAGCTCCGACAGGTTGGGTGAGCAGTTCTTC.

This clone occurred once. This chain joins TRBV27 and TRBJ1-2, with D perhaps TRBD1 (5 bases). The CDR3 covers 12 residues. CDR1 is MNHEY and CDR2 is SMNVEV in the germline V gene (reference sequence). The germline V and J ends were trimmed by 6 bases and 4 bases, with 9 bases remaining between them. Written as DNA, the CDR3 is TGTGCCAGCAGCGACAGTTCCTATGGCTACACCTTC. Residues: CASSDSSYGYTF.